This TCR beta chain was captured by sequencing in a study of cytomegalovirus exposure and HLA in healthy donors. General study findings and limits: CMV serostatus was the sole immune exposure data available. As a later analysis showed, a missense DCLRE1C variant was linked to trimming of TCR beta V- and J-genes. HLA allele associations emerged for 17,000 or so TCR beta sequences in a later analysis, at 0.05 false discovery rate.

This CDR3 spans 13 amino acids. V was shortened by 6 bases and J by 5 bases, with 11 bases between the two germline ends. The germline gives CDR1 SGHNT, CDR2 YENEEA. With respect to this clone: Its cognate antigen is unknown.

Vbeta (60) and Jbeta (13) primers were used in the PCR. The assay was immunoSEQ multiplex PCR, and TCRdb's table has in-frame clones only and misses some. The sample table sets out just over 150,000 clones. This sequence was found in a man aged 25 to 40 in good health and CMV-seronegative. The rearrangement uses TRBV11-3 and TRBJ2-1; D may be TRBD2 (6 bases). Sequenced sample: PBMCs. In nucleotides, the CDR3 is TGTGCCAGCAGTAAGCGCGGGAACAATGAGCAGTTCTTC. Encoded protein: CASSKRGNNEQFF.